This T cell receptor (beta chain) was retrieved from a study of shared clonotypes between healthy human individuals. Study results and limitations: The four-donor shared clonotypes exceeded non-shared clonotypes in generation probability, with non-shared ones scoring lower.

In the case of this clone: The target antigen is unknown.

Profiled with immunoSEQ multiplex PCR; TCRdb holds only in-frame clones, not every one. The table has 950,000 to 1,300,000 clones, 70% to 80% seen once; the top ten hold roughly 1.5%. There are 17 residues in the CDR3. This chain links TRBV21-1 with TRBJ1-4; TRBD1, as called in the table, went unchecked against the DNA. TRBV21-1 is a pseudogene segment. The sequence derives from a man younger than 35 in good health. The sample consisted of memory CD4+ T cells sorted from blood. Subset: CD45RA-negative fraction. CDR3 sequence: CASSKGRQETSDEELFF. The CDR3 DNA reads TGTGCCAGCAGCAAAGGGAGACAGGAGACCTCGGATGAAGAACTGTTTTTT.